These 26 T cell receptor beta chains came from one sample sequenced in a study of response to subunit inactivated influenza vaccine. TCRdb reprocessed the RT-PCR reads via MiXCR and lists one record per CDR3 protein. Seen here are about half a million distinct CDR3 sequences, about 10% observed once, and the top ten hold 10% to 15%. This sample comprised PBMCs from blood, obtained more than 35 days after vaccination. Every receptor here comes from a man in his forties or fifties who received an inactivated influenza vaccine.

This clonotype has a count of ten or more. V gene TRBV27 combines with J gene TRBJ2-7; D unresolved. The germline V and J ends were trimmed by 5 bases and 0 bases, with 14 bases remaining between them. The CDR3 loop spans 15 amino acids. Germline V lookup: CDR1 MNHEY, CDR2 SMNVEV (reference sequence). The CDR3 DNA sequence: TGTGCCAGCAGTCCTTATCACGACCCCTCCTACGAGCAGTACTTC. Residues: CASSPYHDPSYEQYF.

This clonotype was observed at least ten times. The chain joins TRBV5-1 to TRBJ2-7, with a weak D call TRBD2 (7 bases). Germline V gene lookup returns CDR1 SGHRS and CDR2 YFSETQ. The germline V and J ends were trimmed by 2 bases and 6 bases, with 12 bases remaining between them. The CDR3 covers 13 residues. DNA for the CDR3: TGCGCCAGCAGCTTACACAGGGAGGGCGAGCAGTACTTC. Amino acid sequence: CASSLHREGEQYF.

The J gene is TRBJ2-5, the V gene TRBV7-8; 9 bases align to TRBD1. The ends lost 5 bases at V and 2 bases at J; junction bases unmatched: 6. Per germline, CDR1 SGHVS and CDR2 FQNEAQ. The CDR3 is made up of 15 amino acids. CDR3 sequence (DNA): TGTGCCAGCAGCCAACCGGACAGGGGACAAGAGACCCAGTACTTC. Amino acid sequence: CASSQPDRGQETQYF.

Many counts were recorded for this clonotype. The CDR3 region has the DNA TGTGCCAGCAGCGGGGGGTGGGAGCAGTACTTC. Translating gives CASSGGWEQYF. V is TRBV6-5 and J is TRBJ2-7; 7 positions match TRBD2. The V gene's germline CDR1 is MNHEY and CDR2 SVGAGI. With V trimmed by 6 bases and J by 7 bases, 3 bases remained unmatched. The CDR3 has 11 amino acids.

This clonotype was recorded many times. V and J are TRBV29-1 and TRBJ2-1; tentatively, D is TRBD2 (6 bases). Germline V gives CDR1 SQVTM, CDR2 ANQGSEA. With 4 bases removed from V and 6 bases from J, the gap between germline ends came to 13 bases. This CDR3 spans 13 amino acids. The CDR3 DNA sequence: TGCAGCGTTGTTGGTAGCGGATTCAATGAGCAGTTCTTC. As protein: CSVVGSGFNEQFF.

This clonotype was found many times. The gene calls are TRBV7-3 and TRBJ2-7; D call uncertain. The germline V and J ends were trimmed by 1 base and 4 bases, with 5 bases remaining between them. CDR1 is SGHTA, CDR2 FQGTGA, per germline. CDR3 length: 12 residues. CDR3 coding DNA: TGTGCCAGCAGCTTAAATGGTTACGAGCAGTACTTC. Translating gives CASSLNGYEQYF.

The chain uses TRBV7-6 and TRBJ2-3; D not certain. This CDR3 comprises 14 residues. V was trimmed by 5 bases and J by 6 bases, leaving 15 bases between them. In germline, CDR1 is SGHVS, CDR2 FNYEAQ. CDR3 loop: CASSPVFMGDTQYF. Written as DNA, the CDR3 is TGTGCCAGCAGCCCGGTCTTTATGGGGGATACGCAGTATTTT.

This clonotype was seen repeatedly, ten times or more. The chain couples TRBV12-3 or TRBV12-4 to TRBJ2-3, with a possible D match to TRBD2 (6 bases). This CDR3 is built from 14 residues. V was clipped by 6 bases and J by 3 bases, with 13 bases between them. The CDR3 nucleotides are TGTGCCAGCAGCTTTGCGGGGCCGACAGATACGCAGTATTTT. Translating it yields CASSFAGPTDTQYF.

Many counts were recorded for this clonotype. V gene TRBV6-1 combines with J gene TRBJ1-3; TRBD1 might be the D (5 bases). Deletions cut 8 bases from V and 0 bases from J, with 11 bases between. CDR3 length: 14 amino acids. Germline V gives CDR1 MNHNS, CDR2 SASEGT. Here the CDR3 DNA reads TGTGCCAGCTCTCGGGGACCCTCTGGAAACACCATATATTTT. This codes for CASSRGPSGNTIYF.

The chain carries TRBV4-3 and TRBJ2-1; perhaps TRBD1 as D (5 bases). Looked up from germline, CDR1 is LGHNA and CDR2 is YSLEER. The CDR3 has 17 amino acids. With 0 bases removed from V and 2 bases from J, the gap between germline ends came to 14 bases. The CDR3 loop reads CASSQDFSGFPYNEQFF. The DNA of the CDR3 is TGCGCCAGCAGCCAAGATTTTTCAGGGTTTCCCTACAATGAGCAGTTCTTC.

The chain carries TRBV6-2 or TRBV6-3 and TRBJ1-2, with 8 bases lining up with TRBD1. The germline V gene encodes CDR1 MNHEY and CDR2 SVGEGT. The junction had 6 bases not matched to a gene; V was cut back by 5 bases and J by 4 bases. The CDR3 loop spans 14 amino acids. CDR3 DNA: TGTGCCAGCAGTACGGACAGGGATGCCTATGGCTACACCTTC. Its protein is CASSTDRDAYGYTF.

This chain connects TRBV12-3 or TRBV12-4 to TRBJ2-3; D unresolved. Deletions cut 2 bases from V and 2 bases from J, with 14 bases between. This CDR3 region has 16 residues. The CDR3 DNA reads TGTGCCAGCAGTTTAAGACTCACATCTAACACAGATACGCAGTATTTT. This sequence encodes CASSLRLTSNTDTQYF.

The table lists this clonotype with many counts. The chain has TRBV10-3 and TRBJ2-2, with 12 positions matching TRBD2. V lost 10 bases to trimming and J lost 5 bases; unmatched junction nucleotides: 2. The germline V gene encodes CDR1 ENHRY and CDR2 SYGVKD. This CDR3 spans 13 amino acids. CDR3 in DNA: TGTGCCAGCGGACTAGCGGGGACCGGGGAGCTGTTTTTT. Protein: CASGLAGTGELFF.

This clonotype was counted ten times or more. This chain links TRBV25-1 with TRBJ2-1; 8 bases align to TRBD2. Per the germline V gene, CDR1 is MGHDK and CDR2 is SYGVNS. The J segment lost 2 bases and the V segment lost 8 bases, leaving 8 bases of the junction unmatched. The CDR3 is 15 residues long. This CDR3 reads CASSGGSGAYNEQFF. The CDR3, as DNA: TGTGCCAGCTCTGGGGGTAGCGGGGCCTACAATGAGCAGTTCTTC.

This chain joins TRBV4-2 and TRBJ1-6; D may be TRBD1 (5 bases). Trimming removed 0 bases from V and 3 bases from J, with 12 bases in between. The CDR3 totals 17 residues. Germline values: CDR1 LGHNA, CDR2 YNFKEQ. CDR3 loop: CASSQDPHRNYNSPLHF. CDR3 DNA sequence: TGTGCCAGCAGCCAAGACCCCCACAGGAACTATAATTCACCCCTCCACTTT.

This chain connects TRBV19 to TRBJ1-1; D is perhaps TRBD1 (5 bases). This CDR3 is 14 amino acids long. Germline-derived CDR1 and CDR2 are LNHDA and SQIVND (reference sequence). V gave up 7 bases and J gave up 0 bases, with 12 bases separating them. CDR3 in DNA: TGTGCCAGTACCCCGGGGCCCATGAACACTGAAGCTTTCTTT. It specifies CASTPGPMNTEAFF.

The chain joins TRBV20-1 to TRBJ1-2, with D possibly being TRBD1 (5 bases). Trimming took off 2 bases at V and 6 bases at J, with 13 bases between the two ends. The V gene's germline CDR1 is DFQATT and CDR2 SNEGSKA (reference sequence). The CDR3 length is 13 residues. CDR3 residues: CSARQGLLDGYTF. DNA for the CDR3: TGCAGTGCTAGACAGGGCCTTTTGGATGGCTACACCTTC.

The V and J genes are TRBV29-1 and TRBJ2-4; D ambiguous. V lost 0 bases to trimming and J lost 0 bases, with 9 bases between them. The germline V gene has CDR1 SQVTM and CDR2 ANQGSEA. The CDR3 has 15 amino acids. Here the CDR3 reads CSVEDKRIAKNIQYF. CDR3 DNA sequence: TGCAGCGTTGAAGACAAGAGAATAGCCAAAAACATTCAGTACTTC. Together with reference TRBV29-1 and TRBJ2-4, the CDR3 gives the full variable domain: SAVISQKPSRDICQRGTSLTIQCQVDSQVTMMFWYRQQPGQSLTLIATANQGSEATYESGFVIDKFPISRPNLTFSTLTVSNMSPEDSSIYLCSVEDKRIAKNIQYFGAGTRLSVL.

This clonotype came up a few times. The chain recombines TRBV12-3 or TRBV12-4 with TRBJ1-5; 9 nucleotides line up with TRBD1. V gave up 6 bases and J gave up 6 bases; unmatched junction bases: 15. This CDR3 region has 17 residues. The CDR3 spells CASSSGQGIRAGQPQHF. DNA of the CDR3: TGTGCCAGCAGCTCCGGACAGGGGATTCGGGCCGGTCAGCCCCAGCATTTT.

In its sample, this clonotype was seen a few times. The genes are TRBV6-2 or TRBV6-3 and TRBJ2-6; D may correspond to TRBD1 or TRBD2 (6 bases each). V lost 4 bases and J lost 0, with 16 bases in between. Germline lookup yields CDR1 MNHEY and CDR2 SVGEGT. The CDR3 is made up of 18 amino acids. The CDR3 is CASSSIGGQFSGANVLTF. The CDR3 DNA sequence: TGTGCCAGCAGTTCGATCGGGGGCCAGTTCTCTGGGGCCAACGTCCTGACTTTC.

The V and J genes are TRBV5-1 and TRBJ1-2; the D gene is possibly TRBD1 (5 bases). This CDR3 is built from 16 residues. In germline, CDR1 is SGHRS, CDR2 YFSETQ. Trimming took off 2 bases at V and 4 bases at J, with 18 bases between the two ends. CDR3 region: CASSFQPQGQGYGYTF. The CDR3 region has the DNA TGCGCCAGCAGCTTTCAGCCCCAGGGTCAGGGCTATGGCTACACCTTC.

The genes are TRBV20-1 and TRBJ2-3; D is unclear. The CDR3 runs to 15 residues. Germline V gives CDR1 DFQATT, CDR2 SNEGSKA (reference sequence). V was pared by 1 base and J by 0 bases, with 11 bases between. The CDR3 is CSARALGSSTDTQYF. CDR3 DNA sequence: TGCAGTGCTAGAGCTCTTGGCAGTAGCACAGATACGCAGTATTTT.

V is TRBV12-3 or TRBV12-4 and J is TRBJ2-2; the match to TRBD1 covers 8 bases. This CDR3 has 15 residues. V was pared by 1 base and J by 6 bases, with 4 bases of the junction left unmatched. The DNA for the CDR3 is TGTGCCAGCAGTTTAGGGACAGGGTACTCCGGGGAGCTGTTTTTT. Protein product: CASSLGTGYSGELFF.

DNA for the CDR3: TGTGCCAGCTCACCACTCGCGGGGGCCGACGAGCAGTACTTC. Its protein is CASSPLAGADEQYF. The rearrangement links TRBV18 to TRBJ2-7; the D gene is possibly TRBD2 (7 bases). This CDR3 is 14 amino acids long. CDR1 KGHSH and CDR2 LQKENI come from the germline V gene. Deletions cut 1 base from V and 5 bases from J, with 12 bases between.

The V call is TRBV7-2, the J call TRBJ2-7, with 10 bases lining up with TRBD1. J gave up 3 bases and V 4 bases, and 6 bases lay outside the gene matches. Per the germline V gene, CDR1 is SGHTA and CDR2 is FQGNSA. The CDR3 runs to 15 residues. The CDR3 bases are TGTGCCAGCAGCTCGTGGACAGGGGGGGACTACGAGCAGTACTTC. Its translation: CASSSWTGGDYEQYF.

The rearrangement joins TRBV11-2 to TRBJ2-5, with TRBD2 matching 12 bases. The germline gives CDR1 SGHAT, CDR2 FQNNGV. This CDR3 has 16 residues. Trimming cost V 1 base and J 3 bases; bases outside gene matches: 3. The chain's CDR3 is CASSLGGLAGKETQYF. CDR3 in DNA: TGTGCCAGCAGCTTAGGCGGACTAGCGGGGAAAGAGACCCAGTACTTC.